The clone carrying this T cell receptor (beta chain) occurred a few times. Its target is not known. Conversion of TCR transcripts into cDNA relied on 5'RACE template switching, which added a universal primer site and UMIs. MiXCR was run by TCRdb on the 5' RACE reads, yielding one entry per CDR3 protein. The table records roughly 260,000 distinct CDR3 sequences, over 10% of them present only once. V lost 6 bases to trimming and J lost 7 bases, with 15 bases between them. Germline V gives CDR1 SGHTA, CDR2 FQGNSA. This CDR3 is 14 amino acids long. The record originates from a study of T cells after yellow fever vaccination. Whole-study results and caveats: Weaker overall was a secondary response that nonetheless peaked faster, on day 5 versus 15. Overlap between CD4 and CD8 compartments was detected for a small share of clonotypes. Sorted repertoires could include abundant contaminating clonotypes from bulk cells.

The chain links TRBV7-2 to TRBJ2-2, with D possibly matching TRBD2 (6 bases). The sequence derives from a man aged 25-45 years who received the YFV17D yellow fever vaccine. Sequencing used CD4+ T cells sorted from PBMCs, obtained 45 days after the yellow fever booster vaccination. DNA for the CDR3: TGTGCCAGCAGAGGGAGCCGGGAGTTCGGGGAGCTGTTTTTT. This sequence encodes CASRGSREFGELFF.